The 13 T cell receptor beta chains below all came from one sample that was sequenced in a study of post-analysis software for immune sequencing data. Notes on the study in general: Controls had lower frequencies than patients of five TRBV segments, which included TRBV5-6, TRBV5-1 and TRBV20-1.

What these receptors recognize is not known. TCR beta cDNA libraries included unique molecular identifiers. Each CDR3 protein is one row after TCRdb ran MiXCR on the PCR reads. There are 600,000 to 700,000 distinct CDR3 sequences in the sample; 59% occur only once, and about 11% lies in the top ten. Source material: blood. The receptors were gathered from a girl aged 2-10 years with multiple sclerosis.

This clonotype has only one observation. The rearrangement links TRBV6-5 to TRBJ2-2; no definite D call. There are 13 residues in the CDR3. V lost 0 bases and J lost 5, with 4 bases in between. The germline V gene encodes CDR1 MNHEY and CDR2 SVGAGI. Here the CDR3 DNA reads TGTGCCAGCAGTTACTCATTGACCGGGGAGCTGTTTTTT. This codes for CASSYSLTGELFF.

This clonotype showed up just a few times. The J gene is TRBJ2-5, the V gene TRBV20-1; 7 bases are shared with TRBD2. Germline CDR1 DFQATT, CDR2 SNEGSKA (reference sequence). This CDR3 comprises 13 residues. Germline trimming cut 6 bases from V and 1 base from J; bases unmatched to any gene: 5. The CDR3 DNA follows: TGCAGTGCGCCCGCGGGGGTCCAAGAGACCCAGTACTTC. This gives the protein CSAPAGVQETQYF.

The chain couples TRBV20-1 to TRBJ2-1; 7 bases map to TRBD2. The V gene end was trimmed by 0 bases and the J gene end by 10 bases; junction bases not matched to a gene: 12. Germline loops: CDR1 DFQATT, CDR2 SNEGSKA (reference sequence). The CDR3 is 15 residues long. CDR3 amino acids: CSARDRGTTFLEQFF. DNA of the CDR3: TGCAGTGCTAGAGATCGTGGGACTACTTTTTTGGAGCAGTTCTTC.

The CDR3 is CASSLVGGWDQPQHF. CDR3 DNA: TGTGCCAGCAGCTTGGTTGGGGGTTGGGATCAGCCCCAGCATTTT. The chain has TRBV5-5 and TRBJ1-5; D possibly corresponds to TRBD1 (5 bases). Germline CDR1 is SGHKS and CDR2 is YYEKEE (reference sequence). The CDR3 sequence is 15 residues long. V was trimmed by 0 bases and J by 5 bases, leaving 12 bases between them. Full variable domain (missing parts from reference TRBV5-5 and TRBJ1-5): DAGVTQSPTHLIKTRGQQVTLRCSPISGHKSVSWYQQVLGQGPQFIFQYYEKEERGRGNFPDRFSARQFPNYSSELNVNALLLGDSALYLCASSLVGGWDQPQHFGDGTRLSIL.

This chain uses TRBV6-2 or TRBV6-3 with TRBJ1-1; weak D call: TRBD1 (5 bases). Trimming removed 6 bases from V and 12 bases from J, with 14 bases in between. Germline values: CDR1 MNHEY, CDR2 SVGEGT. The length of the CDR3 is 11 residues. The CDR3 nucleotides read TGTGCCAGCAGCGCCAGGGACGCGTCTTTCTTT. Translated, it gives CASSARDASFF.

The V call is TRBV20-1, the J call TRBJ1-1; D not certain. CDR1 and CDR2 (germline): DFQATT, SNEGSKA (reference sequence). CDR3 size: 11 residues. V lost 5 bases to trimming and J lost 0 bases, with 4 bases between them. This chain's CDR3 is CSAVLNTEAFF. For the CDR3, the DNA is TGCAGTGCTGTCTTGAACACTGAAGCTTTCTTT.

V usage is TRBV19 and J usage is TRBJ1-4; D is unclear. V dropped 5 bases and J dropped 0 bases, with 10 bases sitting between them. Looked up from germline, CDR1 is LNHDA and CDR2 is SQIVND (reference sequence). The CDR3 covers 15 residues. CDR3 loop: CASSPTPATNEKLFF. DNA for the CDR3: TGTGCCAGTAGTCCTACCCCGGCAACTAATGAAAAACTGTTTTTT.

The V gene is TRBV20-1, the J gene TRBJ2-1; 8 positions match TRBD1. The CDR3 has 14 residues. Per the germline V gene, CDR1 is DFQATT and CDR2 is SNEGSKA (reference sequence). Trimming removed 7 bases from V and 7 bases from J; junction bases left unmatched: 12. CDR3 sequence (DNA): TGCAGTGTATATTCGGGACAGGTTGAAAATGAGCAGTTCTTC. This gives the protein CSVYSGQVENEQFF.

J is TRBJ1-2 and V is TRBV6-5; TRBD1 might be the D (6 bases). Trimming cost V 8 bases and J 4 bases, with 11 bases left between them. Germline V gene sequence: CDR1 MNHEY, CDR2 SVGAGI. CDR3 length equals 12 residues. CDR3 sequence reads: CASARGSYGYTF. The CDR3 DNA follows: TGTGCCAGCGCAAGGGGGTCCTATGGCTACACCTTC.

This clonotype was picked up many times. The chain uses TRBV4-1 and TRBJ1-4, with D tentatively TRBD1 (5 bases). CDR3 size: 18 residues. Per the germline V gene, CDR1 is MGHRA and CDR2 is YSYEKL. V lost 4 bases and J lost 0, with 18 bases in between. The CDR3 bases are TGCGCCAGCAGCCCGGGGACCTCACTCCCGACAACTAATGAAAAACTGTTTTTT. Amino acids: CASSPGTSLPTTNEKLFF.

This sequence joins TRBV6-6 and TRBJ1-2, with D tentatively TRBD1 (6 bases). The CDR3 has 13 amino acids. Looked up from germline, CDR1 is MNHNY and CDR2 is SVGAGI (reference sequence). Deletions cut 6 bases from V and 3 bases from J, with 11 bases between. The CDR3 protein is CASSHRVDYGYTF. The CDR3 DNA sequence: TGTGCCAGCAGCCACAGGGTTGACTATGGCTACACCTTC.

The chain is built from TRBV10-2 and TRBJ2-1; the match to TRBD1 covers 9 bases. Losses at the gene ends were 8 bases for V and 7 bases for J; bases not matched to a gene: 6. The germline CDR1 and CDR2 sequences are WSHSY and SAAADI. There are 13 residues in the CDR3. The CDR3 nucleotides are TGCGCCAGCGTCCGGGACAGGGAGAATGAGCAGTTCTTC. Translated, it gives CASVRDRENEQFF.

This clonotype was seen a few times. The rearrangement links TRBV4-1 to TRBJ2-1; 9 nucleotides align to TRBD2. V was clipped by 5 bases and J by 14 bases; unmatched bases: 4. The CDR3 has 11 amino acids. Germline V CDR1 and CDR2: MGHRA, YSYEKL. The CDR3 sequence is CASSSSGRKFF. In DNA, the CDR3 is TGCGCCAGCAGCTCGAGCGGGAGGAAGTTCTTC.